This is a list of T cell receptor beta chains from one sample in a study of spatial heterogeneity in lung cancer. From the 5' RACE reads, TCRdb called clonotypes with MiXCR, one entry per CDR3 protein. The table records about 56,000 distinct CDR3 sequences, about 8% of them present only once. The material sequenced was PBMCs, taken at surgery. The receptors stem from a female donor with early-stage non-small cell lung cancer. The CDR3 runs from the conserved cysteine through the conserved F or W. The order of the fields is V gene, clone size, J gene, D gene, CDR3 DNA, CDR3 protein. A D gene is named only where the DNA matches it firmly. Size is omitted from some rows. Given values are once, few, many or a class for expanded clones.

V: TRBV9
size: few
J: TRBJ2-7
D: .
DNA: TGTGCCAGCAGCGTAGATGGGGTGTACGAGCAGTACTTC
CDR3: CASSVDGVYEQYF

V: TRBV28
size: many
J: TRBJ1-2
D: .
DNA: TGTGCCAGCAGGGTGACAGCGATCTATGGCTACACCTTC
CDR3: CASRVTAIYGYTF

V: TRBV27
size: .
J: TRBJ2-3
D: .
DNA: TGTGCCAGCAGTTTCCGTGGAGATACGCAGTATTTT
CDR3: CASSFRGDTQYF

V: TRBV28
size: many
J: TRBJ1-6
D: TRBD1
DNA: TGTGCCAGCAGCCCCCCCGGACAGGAGTATTCACCCCTCCACTTT
CDR3: CASSPPGQEYSPLHF

V: TRBV12-3/TRBV12-4
size: few
J: TRBJ2-4
D: .
DNA: TGTGCCAGCAGTTTAGTCCGCGCCAAAAACATTCAGTACTTC
CDR3: CASSLVRAKNIQYF

V: TRBV5-1
size: few
J: TRBJ2-5
D: .
DNA: TGCGCCAGCAGCTTGGCGCCGGGACTCCAAGAGACCCAGTACTTC
CDR3: CASSLAPGLQETQYF

V: TRBV28
size: many
J: TRBJ2-6
D: TRBD1
DNA: TGTGCCAGCAGCCCCCCGGCGGGACAGGGGGCTTTTGGGGCCAACGTCCTGACTTTC
CDR3: CASSPPAGQGAFGANVLTF

V: TRBV29-1
size: .
J: TRBJ1-1
D: .
DNA: TGCAGCGTTGACGGGGGGGCTGACACTGAAGCTTTCTTT
CDR3: CSVDGGADTEAFF

V: TRBV7-8
size: many
J: TRBJ2-3
D: .
DNA: TGTGCCAGCAGCTTAGGCTATCCCGGGTCAAGAACGGATACGCAGTATTTT
CDR3: CASSLGYPGSRTDTQYF

V: TRBV5-1
size: many
J: TRBJ2-1
D: TRBD2
DNA: TGCGCCAGCAGCTCAGCGGGAGGGCCCGGCAATGAGCAGTTCTTC
CDR3: CASSSAGGPGNEQFF

V: TRBV5-6
size: few
J: TRBJ2-5
D: TRBD1
DNA: TGTGCCAGCAGCTTGGTTGTCAGGGGGCTTGAGACCCAGTACTTC
CDR3: CASSLVVRGLETQYF

V: TRBV20-1
size: many
J: TRBJ1-5
D: TRBD1
DNA: TGCAGTGCTAAGGACAGGGGACTGAGCAATCAGCCCCAGCATTTT
CDR3: CSAKDRGLSNQPQHF

V: TRBV19
size: .
J: TRBJ2-2
D: .
DNA: TGTGCCAGCTGTATTGCCGGGGAGCTGTTTTTT
CDR3: CASCIAGELFF

V: TRBV20-1
size: many
J: TRBJ2-7
D: TRBD2
DNA: TGCAGTGCTAAAGCGGGAGGTTTGCACGAGCAGTACTTC
CDR3: CSAKAGGLHEQYF

V: TRBV10-3
size: many
J: TRBJ2-5
D: TRBD1
DNA: TGTGCCATCGCGGGGACAGGGTTGGAGACCCAGTACTTC
CDR3: CAIAGTGLETQYF

V: TRBV9
size: .
J: TRBJ2-5
D: .
DNA: TGTGCCTCAGAGACCCAGTACTTC
CDR3: CASETQYF

V: TRBV6-2/TRBV6-3
size: few
J: TRBJ2-1
D: .
DNA: TGTGCCAGCAGTCGGGACGCCAATGAGCAGTTCTTC
CDR3: CASSRDANEQFF

V: TRBV7-2
size: many
J: TRBJ2-2
D: .
DNA: TGTGCCAGCAGCTTACTGAGCTTACAAGGAAGGTCCGGGGAGCTGTTTTTT
CDR3: CASSLLSLQGRSGELFF

V: TRBV19
size: .
J: TRBJ1-4
D: .
DNA: TGTGCCAGTAGGCAGGTGGCCGAAAAACTGTTTTTT
CDR3: CASRQVAEKLFF

V: TRBV10-3
size: many
J: TRBJ2-2
D: .
DNA: TGTGCCATCAGCAATAGTGGCACCGGGGAGCTGTTTTTT
CDR3: CAISNSGTGELFF

V: TRBV19
size: .
J: TRBJ2-5
D: .
DNA: TGTGCCAGTAGTATAGAGGCAGCCCAAGAGACCCAGTACTTC
CDR3: CASSIEAAQETQYF

V: TRBV7-9
size: many
J: TRBJ2-7
D: .
DNA: TGTGCCAGCAGCTTAGACGGAGTAGAATACGAGCAGTACTTC
CDR3: CASSLDGVEYEQYF

V: TRBV10-3
size: .
J: TRBJ2-1
D: .
DNA: TGTGCCATCAGTGTGGTAGATACCGTCGGCTACAATGAGCAGTTCTTC
CDR3: CAISVVDTVGYNEQFF

V: TRBV28
size: .
J: TRBJ1-2
D: TRBD1
DNA: TGTGCCAGCACCGGCGGGACAGGGGGCATCTATGGCTACACCTTC
CDR3: CASTGGTGGIYGYTF

V: TRBV14
size: .
J: TRBJ2-2
D: TRBD1
DNA: TGTGCCAGCAGCCAGACAGGGCCCGGGGAGCTGTTTTTT
CDR3: CASSQTGPGELFF

V: TRBV6-5
size: many
J: TRBJ1-5
D: TRBD1
DNA: TGTGCCAGCAGTCGGGGGACAGGAGACCAGCCCCAGCATTTT
CDR3: CASSRGTGDQPQHF

V: TRBV5-5
size: many
J: TRBJ1-5
D: .
DNA: TGTGCCAGCAGCGGGGCTCAGGGAGGCCAGCCCCAGCATTTT
CDR3: CASSGAQGGQPQHF

V: TRBV30
size: few
J: TRBJ2-2
D: .
DNA: TGTGCCTGGAGTGTGTACTCCACCGGGGAGCTGTTTTTT
CDR3: CAWSVYSTGELFF

V: TRBV7-7
size: few
J: TRBJ2-3
D: .
DNA: TGTGCCAGCAGTATCGGGACAAGCACAGATACGCAGTATTTT
CDR3: CASSIGTSTDTQYF

V: TRBV3-1
size: many
J: TRBJ1-1
D: .
DNA: TGTGCCAGCAGCCAAGATATCAGGGTTTCGGAAGCTTTCTTT
CDR3: CASSQDIRVSEAFF

V: TRBV14
size: few
J: TRBJ2-2
D: .
DNA: TGTGCCAGCCGGGCGTGGCCCACGGACGGGGAGCTGTTTTTT
CDR3: CASRAWPTDGELFF

V: TRBV9
size: .
J: TRBJ1-3
D: .
DNA: TGTGCCAGCAGCCCCCGCCGTGGGGACGAGAGCTCTGGAAACACCATATATTTT
CDR3: CASSPRRGDESSGNTIYF

V: TRBV29-1
size: many
J: TRBJ1-1
D: .
DNA: TGCAGCGTCGCGGACGGACTGATGAACACTGAAGCTTTCTTT
CDR3: CSVADGLMNTEAFF

V: TRBV7-3
size: .
J: TRBJ2-7
D: .
DNA: TGTGCCAGTAGCAGGGACGGGACGAGGGAGCAGTACTTC
CDR3: CASSRDGTREQYF

V: TRBV6-5
size: .
J: TRBJ2-3
D: TRBD2
DNA: TGTGCCAGCAGTTACGGAGCGGGGGCCGGGGATACGCAGTATTTT
CDR3: CASSYGAGAGDTQYF

V: TRBV6-5
size: medium-sized
J: TRBJ1-4
D: .
DNA: TGTGCCAGCAGTGTGACAGCCTCCCTCGAAAAACTGTTTTTT
CDR3: CASSVTASLEKLFF

V: TRBV5-6
size: many
J: TRBJ2-7
D: .
DNA: TGTGCCAGCAGCTTGGCCTACGAGCAGTACTTC
CDR3: CASSLAYEQYF